Below are 5 T cell receptor beta chains sequenced from a single sample in a study of cytomegalovirus exposure and HLA in healthy donors. Some clones are missing from TCRdb's copy, which holds only in-frame ones; the method was immunoSEQ multiplex PCR. This sample has a few hundred thousand clones; 87% occur once, and the top ten carry 12%. The sample was PBMCs. All receptors derive from a man aged 18 to 30 in good health and CMV-seropositive.

The chain recombines TRBV13 with TRBJ2-3; 7 bases match TRBD2. Germline V gene data show CDR1 as PRHDT and CDR2 as FYEKMQ (reference sequence). This CDR3 has 15 amino acids. With V trimmed by 3 bases and J by 6 bases, 9 bases remained unmatched. The CDR3 protein is CASSFFAGVLDTQYF. The CDR3 DNA reads TGTGCCAGCAGCTTCTTCGCGGGAGTACTGGATACGCAGTATTTT.

The table lists this clone with a count of one. The chain recombines TRBV11-2 with TRBJ1-1, with D uncertain. Deletions cut 3 bases from V and 5 bases from J, with 10 bases between. Germline CDR1 reads SGHAT; CDR2 reads FQNNGV. This CDR3 region has 13 residues. The CDR3 loop is CASSLLQGTEAFF. The CDR3 DNA is TGTGCCAGCAGCTTGCTTCAAGGGACTGAAGCTTTCTTT.

The rearrangement links TRBV19 to TRBJ1-5; D might be TRBD1 (5 bases). There are 15 residues in the CDR3. Germline V gene sequence: CDR1 LNHDA, CDR2 SQIVND (reference sequence). Between the trimmed V and J ends, which lost 7 bases and 3 bases, there was a span of 16 bases. CDR3 amino acids: CASTAGGGLNQPQHF. The CDR3 bases are TGTGCCAGTACCGCTGGGGGTGGACTCAATCAGCCCCAGCATTTT.

The CDR3 DNA reads TGTGCCAGCATGGGGACTGAAGCTTTCTTT. It is translated as CASMGTEAFF. The rearrangement links TRBV28 to TRBJ1-1; D ambiguous. V was shortened by 7 bases and J by 5 bases, with 5 bases between the two germline ends. This CDR3 has 10 residues. CDR1 and CDR2 from the germline V gene are MDHEN and SYDVKM.

This rearrangement joins TRBV6-1 to TRBJ1-2, with 9 bases matching TRBD1. The trim removed 5 bases at V and 4 bases at J, leaving 2 bases unmatched. CDR1 is MNHNS and CDR2 is SASEGT in the germline V gene. This CDR3 has 13 amino acids. The CDR3: CASSTGGVYGYTF. The CDR3, as DNA: TGTGCCAGCAGTACAGGGGGCGTCTATGGCTACACCTTC.